This T cell receptor (beta chain) is drawn from a study of preoperative IRX-2 immunotherapy in early breast cancer. Treatment in this sample: preoperative locoregional IRX-2 cytokine immunotherapy. Preoperative locoregional IRX-2 cytokine immunotherapy was tested in the phase Ib source study. Using immunoSEQ multiplex PCR, the repertoire was profiled, and TCRdb retains in-frame clones only, with some absent. This table holds around 28,000 clones, 90% found once. The CDR3 loop spans 16 amino acids. V dropped 0 bases and J dropped 2 bases, with 12 bases sitting between them. The germline gives CDR1 MNHNS, CDR2 SASEGT.

The clonotype was recovered from a human donor with breast cancer. The material was obtained from a patient treated with IRX-2 immunotherapy. This rearrangement joins TRBV6-1 to TRBJ2-3, with a possible D match to TRBD2 (5 bases). The CDR3 is CASSEASGSPTDTQYF. CDR3 nucleotide sequence: TGTGCCAGCAGTGAAGCGTCGGGGTCCCCCACAGATACGCAGTATTTT.